The source of this T cell receptor beta chain is a study of T cells in Graves' hyperthyroidism and ophthalmopathy. Study-level information: Staff took peripheral blood when the initial diagnosis was made, before any treatment began.

V lost 7 bases and J lost 2, with 14 bases in between. The CDR3 loop spans 14 amino acids. This clonotype was seen a few times. Lactation, pregnancy, other autoimmune disease or uncontrolled infection led to exclusion of patients. From RNA transcripts, TCR beta CDR3 regions were amplified. Using the HTBI primer set, a first-round RT-PCR was run on the TCR CDR3. TCRdb used MiXCR to reprocess the multiplex PCR reads, holding one entry per CDR3 protein. This sample has a few hundred thousand distinct CDR3 sequences; 15% to 20% occur once, and the top ten carry over 50%. The genes are TRBV12-3 or TRBV12-4 and TRBJ1-1; tentative D call: TRBD1 (6 bases). Input material: blood. The source is a woman in her fifties or sixties with Graves' ophthalmopathy. In DNA form, the CDR3 reads TGTGCCAGCACGATCACAGGGTCCAACACTGAAGCTTTCTTT. Residues: CASTITGSNTEAFF.